The text below deals with one T cell receptor (beta chain). Its target is unknown. The germline V gene has CDR1 MNHEY and CDR2 SVGEGT. The CDR3 spans 13 residues. The ends were cut back, 6 bases at V and 3 bases at J, with 9 bases in the middle. The record originates from a study of Ad26.COV2.S vaccination and SARS-CoV-2 variants. Across the study: Once, or twice with 56 days between doses, Ad26.COV2.S was given intramuscularly.

General study points: TCR breadth and depth analyses may have underestimated total T cell responses. Non-spike TCR breadth was similar in vaccine and placebo recipients.

The treatment: around 19 received Ad26.COV2.S at low or high dose, single or two shots; 5 received placebo; per-sample allocation not given. Sampling occurred on day 63 after the first vaccine or placebo injection. Within Boston, the person who donated was an adult of 18-55 years. Profiling relied on immunoSEQ multiplex PCR, and the TCRdb table lists in-frame clones only, not all of them. The sample consists of about 320,000 clones, around 81% of them appearing once. The sample consisted of peripheral blood, taken in a trial of Ad26.COV2.S vaccine versus placebo. This chain links TRBV6-2 or TRBV6-3 with TRBJ1-5; D unresolved. The origin of this receptor is a person between 18 and 59 years old who received the Ad26.COV2.S COVID-19 vaccine or a placebo. The DNA for the CDR3 is TGTGCCAGCAGCCTCCCTCTCAATCAGCCCCAGCATTTT. This translates into CASSLPLNQPQHF.